The 27 T cell receptor beta chains listed next were all sequenced from one sample in a study of T cell repertoires in cytomegalovirus infection (dated by TCRdb to between 2018 and 2021). Sequencing instrument: Illumina HiSeq 1500. The public reads were quality trimmed at Q25 with fastp and then assembled into clones with MiXCR by TCRdb, keeping productive beta chains. Identical CDR3 proteins give one entry, which carries the most common genes and DNA. The sample contains some 170,000 distinct CDR3 sequences, about a sixth of them found a single time. Less than 25% of the sample lies in the top ten. Sample: CD8+ T cells from PBMCs. The receptors shown here come from a human donor in good health (CMV status not recorded). Some clones in this sample may be carry-over from other donors' samples.

The gene calls are TRBV2 and TRBJ1-6, with a weak D call TRBD1 (6 bases). In germline, CDR1 is SNHLY, CDR2 FYNNEI. V was clipped by 6 bases and J by 0 bases, with 12 bases between them. The length of the CDR3 is 16 residues. The CDR3 loop reads CASRTGQSSYNSPLHF. For the CDR3, the DNA is TGTGCCAGCAGGACTGGACAGAGCTCCTATAATTCACCCCTCCACTTT.

This chain connects TRBV7-8 to TRBJ1-5; TRBD1 matches at 8 bases. Germline CDR1 reads SGHVS; CDR2 reads FQNEAQ. V dropped 3 bases and J dropped 2; count of bases not matched to a gene: 3. The CDR3 totals 15 residues. CDR3: CASSLQGAGNQPQHF. In nucleotides, the CDR3 is TGTGCCAGCAGCTTGCAGGGGGCAGGCAATCAGCCCCAGCATTTT.

This clonotype was picked up a small number of times. This chain links TRBV5-5 with TRBJ1-1, with D perhaps TRBD1 (6 bases). Trimming left V 1 base short and J 7 bases short, with 14 bases between. The CDR3 is made up of 14 amino acids. The germline V gene encodes CDR1 SGHKS and CDR2 YYEKEE (reference sequence). CDR3 DNA: TGTGCCAGCAGCTTGCACAGGGCTTCGGATGAAGCTTTCTTT. Amino acid sequence: CASSLHRASDEAFF.

The V call is TRBV11-2, the J call TRBJ2-2; D is undetermined. V was clipped by 3 bases and J by 8 bases, with 10 bases between them. Germline V gene lookup returns CDR1 SGHAT and CDR2 FQNNGV. There are 13 residues in the CDR3. CDR3 loop: CASSLGGIGELFF. As DNA, the CDR3 is TGTGCCAGCAGCTTGGGCGGCATAGGGGAGCTGTTTTTT.

The V and J genes are TRBV15 and TRBJ2-7, with D tentatively TRBD1 (5 bases). Trimming took 0 bases from V and 3 from J, leaving 12 bases between them. The CDR3 covers 15 residues. In germline, CDR1 is LNHNV, CDR2 YYDKDF (reference sequence). The CDR3 DNA reads TGTGCCACCAGCAGAGACTTGAGACAGAACTACGAGCAGTACTTC. Translation: CATSRDLRQNYEQYF.

The table lists this clonotype with a few counts. The chain combines TRBV12-5 with TRBJ1-5; maybe TRBD1 (5 bases). V was cut by 0 bases and J by 5 bases, with 20 bases left in between. This CDR3 region has 18 residues. Looked up from germline, CDR1 is LGHNT and CDR2 is FRNRAP. CDR3 nucleotides: TGTGCTAGTGGTTTGGTACAGGCGACCGGGTCTAGGGATCAGCCCCAGCATTTT. This gives the protein CASGLVQATGSRDQPQHF.

The chain has TRBV5-1 and TRBJ2-7; D possibly corresponds to TRBD2 (6 bases). The V gene's germline CDR1 is SGHRS and CDR2 YFSETQ. Trimming cost V 7 bases and J 2 bases, with 13 bases left between them. The CDR3 consists of 13 residues. The CDR3 bases are TGCGCCAGCGTCGGCGGGGATCCCTACGAGCAGTACTTC. Amino acid sequence: CASVGGDPYEQYF.

This clonotype came up many times. The rearrangement links TRBV7-2 to TRBJ1-6; D is possibly TRBD1 (6 bases). This CDR3 contains 17 residues. Germline CDR1 reads SGHTA; CDR2 reads FQGNSA. With 1 base removed from V and 10 bases from J, the gap between germline ends came to 20 bases. CDR3 coding DNA: TGTGCCAGCAGCTTAGTTTCGGTTGGCAGGGGCTGGTCACCCCTCCACTTT. Residues: CASSLVSVGRGWSPLHF.

V gene TRBV6-2 or TRBV6-3 combines with J gene TRBJ2-1; no definite D call. V lost 6 bases to trimming and J lost 4 bases, with 10 bases between them. The CDR3 contains 13 residues. Per the germline V gene, CDR1 is MNHEY and CDR2 is SVGEGT. CDR3 nucleotides: TGTGCCAGCAGGCGCATAGGGTACAATGAGCAGTTCTTC. This codes for CASRRIGYNEQFF.

This chain uses TRBV12-5 with TRBJ2-7; D possibly uses TRBD1 or TRBD2 (6 bases each). The germline V and J ends were trimmed by 5 bases and 4 bases, with 9 bases remaining between them. Germline V gives CDR1 LGHNT, CDR2 FRNRAP. This CDR3 has 12 residues. This CDR3 reads CASGRGDYEQYF. CDR3 bases: TGTGCTAGTGGTAGGGGGGATTACGAGCAGTACTTC.

This clonotype was observed many times. The chain has TRBV7-2 and TRBJ2-5; 10 nucleotides align to TRBD2. With V trimmed by 3 bases and J by 1 base, 11 bases remained unmatched. CDR1 and CDR2 from the germline V gene are SGHTA and FQGNSA. The CDR3 is 18 amino acids. CDR3 protein: CASSLMTPPSGGQETQYF. The DNA of the CDR3 is TGTGCCAGCAGCTTGATGACTCCACCTAGCGGGGGCCAAGAGACCCAGTACTTC.

This clonotype was detected only a few times. The V call is TRBV27, the J call TRBJ1-2; D is ambiguous. Germline CDR1 and CDR2: MNHEY and SMNVEV (reference sequence). There are 14 residues in the CDR3. Trimming took 0 bases from V and 4 from J, leaving 9 bases between them. CDR3 amino acids: CASSLSGQFYGYTF. Written as DNA, the CDR3 is TGTGCCAGCAGTTTATCGGGCCAGTTCTATGGCTACACCTTC.

This clonotype has just a few counts. The chain joins TRBV27 to TRBJ1-5; D call uncertain. This CDR3 is 15 amino acids long. Per the germline V gene, CDR1 is MNHEY and CDR2 is SMNVEV (reference sequence). V lost 0 bases to trimming and J lost 11 bases, with 17 bases between them. The CDR3 loop reads CASSLSSTLQFAQHF. The CDR3 bases are TGTGCCAGCAGTTTATCCTCCACCCTGCAATTCGCCCAGCATTTT.

This clonotype was detected a few times. The V and J genes are TRBV28 and TRBJ2-1, with 8 bases aligning to TRBD1. With V trimmed by 6 bases and J by 3 bases, 10 bases remained unmatched. This CDR3 contains 16 residues. Germline-derived CDR1 and CDR2 are MDHEN and SYDVKM. Written as DNA, the CDR3 is TGTGCCAGCAGGCGTCCAGGGACAGGAGTCTACAATGAGCAGTTCTTC. It is translated as CASRRPGTGVYNEQFF.

Only a few counts were recorded for this clonotype. V usage is TRBV6-6 and J usage is TRBJ1-1; D uncertain. Per germline, CDR1 MNHNY and CDR2 SVGAGI (reference sequence). V was shortened by 11 bases and J by 8 bases, with 27 bases between the two germline ends. The CDR3 totals 15 residues. In DNA form, the CDR3 reads TGTGCCTCCCAGCTCCACAGACAAACACTTTCGGAAGCTTTCTTT. Its protein is CASQLHRQTLSEAFF.

The sample holds a few counts of this clonotype. The chain employs TRBV5-1 and TRBJ2-7, with 8 bases identical to TRBD1. CDR1 is SGHRS, CDR2 YFSETQ, per germline. The CDR3 loop spans 18 amino acids. V lost 4 bases, J lost 2 bases, and 17 bases stayed unmatched. The CDR3 loop is CASSGHRGSGEEPYEQYF. CDR3 bases: TGCGCCAGCAGCGGGCACAGGGGGAGTGGAGAGGAGCCCTACGAGCAGTACTTC.

This clonotype was recorded at least ten times. The chain has TRBV11-2 and TRBJ2-5, with D possibly matching TRBD2 (5 bases). This CDR3 comprises 15 residues. Germline V gene lookup returns CDR1 SGHAT and CDR2 FQNNGV. Trimming removed 5 bases at V and 1 base at J, with 14 bases between. The CDR3 spells CASSDSRGTQETQYF. The CDR3 nucleotides are TGTGCCAGCAGCGATAGCCGGGGAACCCAAGAGACCCAGTACTTC.

This clonotype came up many times. The J gene is TRBJ1-4, the V gene TRBV7-2; TRBD1 matches 8 bases. The ends lost 5 bases at V and 5 bases at J; junction bases unmatched: 10. Germline CDR1 is SGHTA and CDR2 is FQGNSA. The CDR3 covers 16 residues. The CDR3 here is CASSPPGQGLNEKLFF. For the CDR3, the DNA is TGTGCCAGCAGCCCTCCCGGACAGGGCCTAAATGAAAAACTGTTTTTT.

This chain joins TRBV18 and TRBJ1-2, with D tentatively TRBD1 (5 bases). This CDR3 region has 17 residues. V was cut by 4 bases and J by 8 bases, with 26 bases left in between. The V gene's germline CDR1 is KGHSH and CDR2 LQKENI. CDR3 loop: CASSRGQGASVLMGYTF. In nucleotides, the CDR3 is TGTGCCAGCTCACGAGGCCAGGGAGCGAGTGTTTTGATGGGCTACACCTTC.

The V and J genes are TRBV6-2 or TRBV6-3 and TRBJ2-5; D gene ambiguous. This CDR3 contains 12 residues. Trimming stripped 8 bases from V and 4 bases from J, with 11 bases between. CDR1 and CDR2 from the germline V gene are MNHEY and SVGEGT. CDR3 amino acids: CASQEEGETQYF. The CDR3 nucleotides are TGTGCCAGCCAAGAAGAAGGAGAGACCCAGTACTTC.

This sequence joins TRBV11-2 and TRBJ2-5; no clear D. Trimming left V 0 bases short and J 4 bases short, with 12 bases between. The CDR3 runs 15 residues. The germline V gene has CDR1 SGHAT and CDR2 FQNNGV. The DNA for the CDR3 is TGTGCCAGCAGCTTAGAATGGAGTAAGGGAGAGACCCAGTACTTC. It yields the protein CASSLEWSKGETQYF. Full variable domain (remainder filled in from reference TRBV11-2 and TRBJ2-5): EAGVAQSPRYKIIEKRQSVAFWCNPISGHATLYWYQQILGQGPKLLIQFQNNGVVDDSQLPKDRFSAERLKGVDSTLKIQPAKLEDSAVYLCASSLEWSKGETQYFGPGTRLLVL.

This clonotype was seen repeatedly, ten times or more. The V gene is TRBV7-2, the J gene TRBJ2-7; TRBD2 matches 8 bases. The J segment lost 2 bases and the V segment lost 1 base, leaving 4 bases of the junction unmatched. Germline assignment: CDR1 SGHTA and CDR2 FQGNSA. The CDR3 spans 15 residues. DNA for the CDR3: TGTGCCAGCAGCTTAGGTTCCGGGGGGGCCTACGAGCAGTACTTC. Its translation is CASSLGSGGAYEQYF.

The gene calls are TRBV7-2 and TRBJ1-2; perhaps TRBD1 as D (5 bases). This CDR3 is built from 15 residues. Germline V lookup: CDR1 SGHTA, CDR2 FQGNSA. Between the trimmed V and J ends, which lost 4 bases and 3 bases, there was a span of 15 bases. DNA of the CDR3: TGTGCCAGCAGCTCCCCCGACGGGGGGTACTATGGCTACACCTTC. This sequence encodes CASSSPDGGYYGYTF.

This chain links TRBV9 with TRBJ2-1, with TRBD1 matching over 7 bases. V trimming: 4 bases; J trimming: 9 bases; junction bases outside the gene matches: 10. Germline V lookup: CDR1 SGDLS, CDR2 YYNGEE. The CDR3 runs 14 residues. Written as DNA, the CDR3 is TGTGCCAGCAGCCTGGGGGACAGTCGGGGTGAGCAGTTCTTC. It codes for CASSLGDSRGEQFF.

This rearrangement joins TRBV7-9 to TRBJ1-2; D is possibly TRBD1 (6 bases). Deletions cut 5 bases from V and 5 bases from J, with 18 bases between. The CDR3 is made up of 15 amino acids. Germline CDR1 is SEHNR and CDR2 is FQNEAQ (reference sequence). This CDR3 reads CASSHAPDREYGYTF. The CDR3 DNA sequence: TGTGCCAGCAGCCACGCACCGGACAGAGAGTATGGCTACACCTTC.

In its sample, this clonotype was seen many times. A read error may produce the germline difference seen at one junction end. This sequence joins TRBV7-2 and TRBJ1-3; D is unclear. Germline values: CDR1 SGHTA, CDR2 FQGNSA. The CDR3 extends over 11 amino acids. CDR3 in amino acids: CASSYPDLPHF. CDR3 DNA sequence: TGTGCCAGCAGCTATCCGGATCTTCCCCATTTT.

The sample holds a few counts of this clonotype. This chain links TRBV28 with TRBJ1-2; D unresolved. Germline V gene data show CDR1 as MDHEN and CDR2 as SYDVKM. The CDR3 has 14 amino acids. Trimming cost V 7 bases and J 4 bases, with 16 bases left between them. The DNA of the CDR3 is TGTGCCAGCATTCCTCGGGTCGGGCCCTATGGCTACACCTTC. The encoded protein is CASIPRVGPYGYTF.